This entry lists 4 T cell receptor beta chains sequenced from one sample in a study of human T cells and chemical hapten exposure. Indicated time point: patch test 3, about 24 weeks after DPC sensitization. Regarding treatment: therapeutic diphenylcyclopropenone sensitization with weekly scalp DPC. MiXCR, run by TCRdb on the RACE reads, gives a single entry per CDR3 protein. There are some 91,000 distinct CDR3 sequences in the sample; less than 35% occur only once, and approximately 10% lies in the top ten. The sequencing used whole blood, collected in connection with sensitization to the hapten diphenylcyclopropenone (DPC). The receptors were gathered from a man aged 40-50 years with alopecia areata. Some clones in this sample may be carry-over from other donors' samples.

V usage is TRBV3-1 and J usage is TRBJ2-2; D assignment may be TRBD1 or TRBD2 (5 bases each). In germline, CDR1 is LGHDT, CDR2 YNNKEL (reference sequence). The CDR3 loop spans 18 amino acids. Trimming took 6 bases from V and 1 from J, leaving 21 bases between them. The CDR3 protein is CASRPARGATGNTGELFF. The DNA for the CDR3 is TGTGCCAGCAGACCCGCTAGAGGGGCGACTGGGAACACCGGGGAGCTGTTTTTT.

This clonotype appeared a single time. The CDR3 DNA reads as TGTGCCAGCAGCGCGGGACAGGGGTTGAACACTGAAGCTTTCTTT. Translated: CASSAGQGLNTEAFF. This rearrangement joins TRBV4-2 to TRBJ1-1, with 10 positions matching TRBD1. CDR3 length equals 15 residues. CDR1 and CDR2 from the germline V gene are LGHNA and YNFKEQ. Losses at the gene ends were 5 bases for V and 0 bases for J; bases not matched to a gene: 3.

The rearrangement uses TRBV12-3 or TRBV12-4 and TRBJ1-5; D perhaps matches TRBD1 (5 bases). Between the trimmed V and J ends, which lost 0 bases and 4 bases, there was a span of 10 bases. The CDR3 spans 15 residues. CDR3 loop: CASSLAHGGNQPQHF. CDR3 coding DNA: TGTGCCAGCAGTTTAGCGCACGGGGGAAATCAGCCCCAGCATTTT.

The table lists this clonotype with a few counts. This chain uses TRBV5-1 with TRBJ1-4, with D possibly TRBD1 on 6 matching bases. The CDR3 contains 14 residues. Germline values: CDR1 SGHRS, CDR2 YFSETQ. With 3 bases removed from V and 7 bases from J, the gap between germline ends came to 13 bases. CDR3 coding DNA: TGCGCCAGCAGCTCCATACAGGGAGGTGAAAAACTGTTTTTT. Translated, it gives CASSSIQGGEKLFF. Based on the CDR3 plus reference TRBV5-1 and TRBJ1-4, the full variable domain is KAGVTQTPRYLIKTRGQQVTLSCSPISGHRSVSWYQQTPGQGLQFLFEYFSETQRNKGNFPGRFSGRQFSNSRSEMNVSTLELGDSALYLCASSSIQGGEKLFFGSGTQLSVL.